A selection of T cell receptor beta chains follows, all from one sample in a study of blood T cell repertoires in COVID-19. The assay was immunoSEQ multiplex PCR, and TCRdb's table has in-frame clones only and misses some. Among some 200,000 clones listed, roughly nine tenths were seen once. Sequencing was carried out using peripheral blood. The receptors stem from a woman aged 60-75 years with COVID-19, enrolled during active disease. The CDR3 runs from the conserved cysteine through the conserved F or W. The D gene is left open where the match is weak. The size entry is marked missing in some rows and otherwise reads once, few, many or a size class.

d_call: NA; v_call: TRBV27; clone_size: once; j_call: TRBJ1-6; cdr3_nt: TGTGCCAGCAAGCTAGCCGACCGGGACATAAGGAATTCACCCCTCCACTTT; cdr3_aa: CASKLADRDIRNSPLHF
d_call: NA; v_call: TRBV11-3; clone_size: NA; j_call: TRBJ2-6; cdr3_nt: TGTGCCAGCAGCTTAGCCCTATTGCGGGGTTCTGGGGCCAACGTCCTGACTTTC; cdr3_aa: CASSLALLRGSGANVLTF
d_call: NA; v_call: TRBV12-3/TRBV12-4; clone_size: NA; j_call: TRBJ1-6; cdr3_nt: TGTGCCAGCAGGAGAAATTCACCCCTCCACTTT; cdr3_aa: CASRRNSPLHF
d_call: TRBD1; v_call: TRBV10-3; clone_size: NA; j_call: TRBJ2-5; cdr3_nt: TGTGCCATCAGAAGACAGGGGGCAGGAGAGACCCAGTACTTC; cdr3_aa: CAIRRQGAGETQYF
d_call: TRBD2; v_call: TRBV4-1; clone_size: NA; j_call: TRBJ2-7; cdr3_nt: TGCGCCAGCAGCCAAGAGCCGCGGGAGGAGACCTACGAGCAGTACTTC; cdr3_aa: CASSQEPREETYEQYF
d_call: NA; v_call: TRBV27; clone_size: NA; j_call: TRBJ2-2; cdr3_nt: TGTGCCAGCAGTTTAAGGAGATCCCCGAACACCGGGGAGCTGTTTTTT; cdr3_aa: CASSLRRSPNTGELFF
d_call: NA; v_call: TRBV9; clone_size: NA; j_call: TRBJ2-1; cdr3_nt: TGTGCCAGCAGCTCCCCCCGGGACAATGAGCAGTTCTTC; cdr3_aa: CASSSPRDNEQFF
d_call: TRBD1; v_call: TRBV28; clone_size: NA; j_call: TRBJ1-1; cdr3_nt: TGTGCCAGCAACACAGGGGTCGGCACTGAAGCTTTCTTT; cdr3_aa: CASNTGVGTEAFF
d_call: TRBD1; v_call: TRBV5-1; clone_size: NA; j_call: TRBJ2-7; cdr3_nt: TGCGCCAGCAGCAAGGGGACAGGGGACTACGAGCAGTACTTC; cdr3_aa: CASSKGTGDYEQYF
d_call: NA; v_call: TRBV28; clone_size: NA; j_call: TRBJ1-2; cdr3_nt: TGTGCCAGCAGTTTTGACATCTATGGCTACACCTTC; cdr3_aa: CASSFDIYGYTF
d_call: NA; v_call: TRBV19; clone_size: NA; j_call: TRBJ1-3; cdr3_nt: TGTGCCAGTAGTGGGTCAGGGGCCGGAAACACCATATATTTT; cdr3_aa: CASSGSGAGNTIYF
d_call: NA; v_call: TRBV7-9; clone_size: NA; j_call: TRBJ1-4; cdr3_nt: TGTGCCAGCAGCGAGACAGTAGGGAATGAAAAACTGTTTTTT; cdr3_aa: CASSETVGNEKLFF
d_call: TRBD1; v_call: TRBV10-3; clone_size: NA; j_call: TRBJ1-1; cdr3_nt: TGTGCCATCAGGGGACAGGGGAACATGAACACTGAAGCTTTCTTT; cdr3_aa: CAIRGQGNMNTEAFF
d_call: TRBD2; v_call: TRBV19; clone_size: NA; j_call: TRBJ2-1; cdr3_nt: TGTGCCAGTAGTTTAGCGGGAGGAGGCAACAATGAGCAGTTCTTC; cdr3_aa: CASSLAGGGNNEQFF
d_call: TRBD2; v_call: TRBV10-3; clone_size: few; j_call: TRBJ2-7; cdr3_nt: TGTGCCCCGACCGGGCTAGCGGATTACGAGCAGTACTTC; cdr3_aa: CAPTGLADYEQYF
d_call: NA; v_call: TRBV2; clone_size: NA; j_call: TRBJ1-1; cdr3_nt: TGTGCCAGCAGTGAAGCGCTTGAGGCTTTCTTT; cdr3_aa: CASSEALEAFF
d_call: NA; v_call: TRBV28; clone_size: NA; j_call: TRBJ1-4; cdr3_nt: TGTGCCAGCAGTTTGTCGATCGTTCTAAGAAATGAAAAACTGTTTTTT; cdr3_aa: CASSLSIVLRNEKLFF
d_call: TRBD1; v_call: TRBV4-1; clone_size: few; j_call: TRBJ2-7; cdr3_nt: TGCGCCAGCAGCCAGCTGACAGGGGCCCAAAACGAGCAGTACTTC; cdr3_aa: CASSQLTGAQNEQYF
d_call: NA; v_call: TRBV15; clone_size: NA; j_call: TRBJ1-5; cdr3_nt: TGTGCCACCAGCAGAGATAGGGAGGGCAATCAGCCCCAGCATTTT; cdr3_aa: CATSRDREGNQPQHF
d_call: NA; v_call: TRBV10-2; clone_size: NA; j_call: TRBJ1-5; cdr3_nt: TGCGCCAGCAGTGGAAGGTGGGAGGAAAATCAGCCCCAGCATTTT; cdr3_aa: CASSGRWEENQPQHF
d_call: NA; v_call: TRBV11-3; clone_size: few; j_call: TRBJ1-2; cdr3_nt: TGTGCCAGCAGCCAATTTGCGGGGTATGGCTACACCTTC; cdr3_aa: CASSQFAGYGYTF
d_call: NA; v_call: TRBV4-1; clone_size: NA; j_call: TRBJ2-1; cdr3_nt: TGCGCCAGCAGCCCCACCTCGACTGTTTACAATGAGCAGTTCTTC; cdr3_aa: CASSPTSTVYNEQFF
d_call: NA; v_call: TRBV7-2; clone_size: NA; j_call: TRBJ2-7; cdr3_nt: TGTGCCAGCAGCCCCCCCATGCAGAGGGTCTACGAGCAGTACTTC; cdr3_aa: CASSPPMQRVYEQYF
d_call: NA; v_call: TRBV2; clone_size: NA; j_call: TRBJ1-1; cdr3_nt: TGTGCCAGCAGTGAACGGACAGCACGGGAAACTGAAGCTTTCTTT; cdr3_aa: CASSERTARETEAFF
d_call: TRBD1; v_call: TRBV19; clone_size: NA; j_call: TRBJ1-2; cdr3_nt: TGTGCCAGTAGTATAGTGTCGGCAGGGGGTGGCGGCTACACCTTC; cdr3_aa: CASSIVSAGGGGYTF
d_call: NA; v_call: TRBV3-1/TRBV3-2; clone_size: NA; j_call: TRBJ2-1; cdr3_nt: TGTGCCAGCAGCCATCGGACTTTTTCCTACAATGAGCAGTTCTTC; cdr3_aa: CASSHRTFSYNEQFF
d_call: TRBD1; v_call: TRBV11-3; clone_size: NA; j_call: TRBJ1-1; cdr3_nt: TGTGCCAGCAGCCCTCCGGGACAGGGGCCTGAAGCTTTCTTT; cdr3_aa: CASSPPGQGPEAFF
d_call: NA; v_call: TRBV6-1; clone_size: NA; j_call: TRBJ1-6; cdr3_nt: TGTGCCAGCAGTGAGTCTACAGGGTTGTCCCTCCACTTT; cdr3_aa: CASSESTGLSLHF
d_call: NA; v_call: TRBV6-6; clone_size: NA; j_call: TRBJ2-7; cdr3_nt: TGTGCCAGCAAAGACGGATCTAGCTCCTACGAGCAGTACTTC; cdr3_aa: CASKDGSSSYEQYF
d_call: NA; v_call: TRBV7-2; clone_size: few; j_call: TRBJ2-7; cdr3_nt: TGTGCCAGCAGCTTAATGGGTTCAGGGTTTTACGAGCAGTACTTC; cdr3_aa: CASSLMGSGFYEQYF
d_call: NA; v_call: TRBV7-2; clone_size: NA; j_call: TRBJ2-7; cdr3_nt: TGTGCCAGCAGTCTTCTCTACGAGCAGTACTTC; cdr3_aa: CASSLLYEQYF
d_call: TRBD2; v_call: TRBV5-1; clone_size: NA; j_call: TRBJ2-3; cdr3_nt: TGCGCCAGCAGCTTCGGACTAGCGGGGGTCACAGATACGCAGTATTTT; cdr3_aa: CASSFGLAGVTDTQYF
d_call: TRBD2; v_call: TRBV5-1; clone_size: NA; j_call: TRBJ2-1; cdr3_nt: TGCGCCAGCAGCTCTACTAGCGGGAGTGGTGAGCAGTTCTTC; cdr3_aa: CASSSTSGSGEQFF
d_call: NA; v_call: TRBV3-1/TRBV3-2; clone_size: NA; j_call: TRBJ2-3; cdr3_nt: TGTGCCAGCAGCCAGTGGGAGTGGGGCACAGATACGCAGTATTTT; cdr3_aa: CASSQWEWGTDTQYF
d_call: NA; v_call: TRBV4-3; clone_size: once; j_call: TRBJ2-1; cdr3_nt: TGCGCCAGCAGCCAAAGACTAGGTAATGAGCAGTTCTTC; cdr3_aa: CASSQRLGNEQFF
d_call: NA; v_call: TRBV7-9; clone_size: NA; j_call: TRBJ1-5; cdr3_nt: TGTGCCAGCAGCTTCGGGGAGGGGGGCAATCAGCCCCAGCATTTT; cdr3_aa: CASSFGEGGNQPQHF
d_call: NA; v_call: TRBV6-5; clone_size: NA; j_call: TRBJ1-2; cdr3_nt: TGTGCCAGCAGTACTCCCCCACACAGCTATGGCTACACCTTC; cdr3_aa: CASSTPPHSYGYTF
d_call: TRBD1; v_call: TRBV4-3; clone_size: NA; j_call: TRBJ1-2; cdr3_nt: TGCGCCAGCAGCCCGGACAGGGAAGTAATTGGCTACACCTTC; cdr3_aa: CASSPDREVIGYTF
d_call: NA; v_call: TRBV5-8; clone_size: NA; j_call: TRBJ1-2; cdr3_nt: TGTGCCAGCAGCTTAGAAGCAGGGCCGCCGGGCTACACCTTC; cdr3_aa: CASSLEAGPPGYTF
d_call: TRBD1; v_call: TRBV5-8; clone_size: NA; j_call: TRBJ1-5; cdr3_nt: TGTGCCAGCAGAGGGCGCAGGGGGATCGGGCAGCCCCAGCATTTT; cdr3_aa: CASRGRRGIGQPQHF
d_call: TRBD2; v_call: TRBV27; clone_size: NA; j_call: TRBJ2-1; cdr3_nt: TGTGCCACCAACCCAGCGGGGGACTACAATGAGCAGTTCTTC; cdr3_aa: CATNPAGDYNEQFF
d_call: TRBD2; v_call: TRBV9; clone_size: NA; j_call: TRBJ2-1; cdr3_nt: TGTGCCAGCAGCGTAGATCTAGCGGGGTCCCCTTACAATGAGCAGTTCTTC; cdr3_aa: CASSVDLAGSPYNEQFF
d_call: NA; v_call: TRBV9; clone_size: NA; j_call: TRBJ1-1; cdr3_nt: TGTGCCAGCAGCGTATTGGCGACTGACGTTATCTTT; cdr3_aa: CASSVLATDVIF
d_call: TRBD2; v_call: TRBV24-1; clone_size: NA; j_call: TRBJ2-7; cdr3_nt: TGTGCCACCAGTGATTCCCTAGCGGGCTACTACGAGCAGTACTTC; cdr3_aa: CATSDSLAGYYEQYF
d_call: NA; v_call: TRBV4-3; clone_size: few; j_call: TRBJ2-1; cdr3_nt: TGCGCCAGCAGCCAAGATCGGGTTTCCTACAATGAGCAGTTCTTC; cdr3_aa: CASSQDRVSYNEQFF
d_call: TRBD2; v_call: TRBV2; clone_size: NA; j_call: TRBJ2-2; cdr3_nt: TGTGCCAGCAGTGAAGAGACAGCGGGAGTAACCGGGGAGCTGTTTTTT; cdr3_aa: CASSEETAGVTGELFF
d_call: NA; v_call: TRBV7-9; clone_size: NA; j_call: TRBJ1-5; cdr3_nt: TGTGCCAGCAGCGTAGACACAGGGACTCAGCCCCAGCATTTT; cdr3_aa: CASSVDTGTQPQHF
d_call: NA; v_call: TRBV28; clone_size: NA; j_call: TRBJ1-1; cdr3_nt: TGTGCCAGCAGCCCCCGCGGACAGCCCGACACTGAAGCTTTCTTT; cdr3_aa: CASSPRGQPDTEAFF
d_call: NA; v_call: TRBV6-5; clone_size: NA; j_call: TRBJ1-1; cdr3_nt: TGTGCCAGCAGTTACTCAAGGACAGCTGAAGCTTTCTTT; cdr3_aa: CASSYSRTAEAFF
d_call: TRBD2; v_call: TRBV19; clone_size: NA; j_call: TRBJ2-7; cdr3_nt: TGTGCCAGTAGAGGGACTAGCGGGAGGAACTCCTACGAGCAGTACTTC; cdr3_aa: CASRGTSGRNSYEQYF
d_call: NA; v_call: TRBV6-6; clone_size: NA; j_call: TRBJ1-2; cdr3_nt: TGTGCCAGCAGTTACCTTCCGGACAGTACCAATGGCTACACCTTC; cdr3_aa: CASSYLPDSTNGYTF